These T cell receptor beta chains were read from a single sample in a study of glioma-infiltrating T cells after dendritic cell vaccination. Profiled with immunoSEQ multiplex PCR; TCRdb holds only in-frame clones, not every one. This sample has tens of thousands of clones, with more than 70% found just once. The sample was blood, taken before dendritic cell vaccination. These receptors all come from a human donor with glioblastoma. Both conserved end residues are part of each CDR3. A D gene is named only where the DNA matches it firmly. Clone size appears in some rows only: once, few, many, or a class for an expanded clone.

d_call,clone_size,j_call,v_call,cdr3_aa,cdr3_nt
TRBD2,NA,TRBJ2-1,TRBV5-1,CASSRLAGVDEQFF,TGCGCCAGCAGCCGGCTAGCGGGGGTGGATGAGCAGTTCTTC
TRBD1,NA,TRBJ1-4,TRBV7-9,CASSLVGGGEKLFF,TGTGCCAGCAGCTTAGTAGGGGGCGGTGAAAAACTGTTTTTT
NA,NA,TRBJ1-1,TRBV19,CASSPMGATEAFF,TGTGCCAGTAGCCCGATGGGGGCCACTGAAGCTTTCTTT
NA,few,TRBJ2-7,TRBV21-1,CASSKARASGNYEQYF,TGTGCCAGCAGCAAAGCGAGGGCTAGCGGGAACTACGAGCAGTACTTC
NA,NA,TRBJ1-1,TRBV5-1,CASRVGGLASDGAFF,TGCGCCAGCAGGGTGGGGGGTCTGGCGTCGGACGGGGCTTTCTTT
NA,NA,TRBJ1-1,TRBV5-6,CAGSLKWGVEAFF,TGTGCCGGCAGCTTGAAGTGGGGGGTTGAAGCTTTCTTT
TRBD2,NA,TRBJ2-7,TRBV5-1,CASRTSGLSYEQYF,TGCGCCAGCAGGACTAGCGGCCTCTCCTACGAGCAGTACTTC
NA,NA,TRBJ2-7,TRBV2,CASRLQGISYEQYF,TGTGCCAGCAGATTACAGGGAATTTCCTACGAGCAGTACTTC
NA,NA,TRBJ2-5,TRBV5-6,CASSFRSGETQYF,TGTGCCAGCAGCTTCCGCTCCGGAGAGACCCAGTACTTC
NA,NA,TRBJ2-5,TRBV6-5,CASSPIGYEGTQYF,TGTGCCAGCAGTCCCATCGGGTACGAGGGGACCCAGTACTTC
NA,NA,TRBJ2-7,TRBV29-1,CSVETGSTYEQYF,TGCAGCGTTGAGACAGGTTCAACCTACGAGCAGTACTTC
TRBD2,NA,TRBJ2-1,TRBV19,CASSSPPGTSRNNEQFF,TGTGCCAGTAGTTCCCCCCCCGGGACTAGCAGAAACAATGAGCAGTTCTTC
TRBD2,NA,TRBJ2-3,TRBV29-1,CSGKAGGTDTQYF,TGCAGCGGGAAAGCGGGAGGAACAGATACGCAGTATTTT
NA,NA,TRBJ1-2,TRBV6-5,CASSYRGIGYTF,TGTGCCAGCAGTTACCGGGGAATCGGCTACACCTTC
NA,NA,TRBJ1-6,TRBV5-4,CASSSGDSPLHF,TGTGCCAGCAGCAGCGGGGATTCACCCCTCCACTTT
TRBD1,NA,TRBJ2-5,TRBV5-1,CASSGGQGGETQYF,TGCGCCAGCAGCGGGGGACAGGGAGGAGAGACCCAGTACTTC
NA,NA,TRBJ1-2,TRBV5-1,CASSLAAQFYGYTF,TGCGCCAGCAGCTTGGCCGCACAGTTCTATGGCTACACCTTC
NA,few,TRBJ1-5,TRBV10-2,CASGIQGGDQPQHF,TGCGCCAGCGGAATACAGGGTGGGGATCAGCCCCAGCATTTT
TRBD1,NA,TRBJ1-1,TRBV11-3,CASSLEVAAGGKAFF,TGTGCCAGCAGCTTAGAGGTTGCGGCAGGGGGCAAAGCTTTCTTT
TRBD2,NA,TRBJ2-1,TRBV5-4,CASSFLTSGNNEQFF,TGTGCCAGCAGCTTCTTGACTAGCGGAAACAATGAGCAGTTCTTC
NA,few,TRBJ2-3,TRBV20-1,CSAKFTDTQYF,TGCAGTGCCAAATTCACAGATACGCAGTATTTT
NA,few,TRBJ1-2,TRBV7-2,CASSLVSGGDGYTF,TGTGCCAGCAGCTTAGTGTCTGGTGGAGATGGCTACACCTTC
TRBD2,NA,TRBJ2-7,TRBV25-1,CASTRTSGRSEQYF,TGTGCCAGCACTCGGACTAGCGGGAGAAGCGAGCAGTACTTC
TRBD1,NA,TRBJ2-7,TRBV4-1,CASSQRQGEFGYEQYF,TGCGCCAGCAGCCAACGACAGGGGGAGTTCGGCTACGAGCAGTACTTC
TRBD2,few,TRBJ2-1,TRBV15,CATSLTTSGRPNEQFF,TGTGCCACCAGCTTGACCACTAGCGGGCGACCCAATGAGCAGTTCTTC
TRBD2,NA,TRBJ2-3,TRBV18,CASSRLAGATDTQYF,TGTGCCAGCTCACGACTAGCGGGGGCCACAGATACGCAGTATTTT
NA,NA,TRBJ2-7,TRBV4-1,CASSQVAGAYEQYF,TGCGCCAGCAGCCAAGTCGCGGGTGCCTACGAGCAGTACTTC
NA,NA,TRBJ2-6,TRBV25-1,CASSAPGAGANVLTF,TGTGCCAGCAGTGCCCCAGGGGCTGGGGCCAACGTCCTGACTTTC
TRBD1,NA,TRBJ2-7,TRBV9,CASSKDRGTYEQYF,TGTGCCAGCAGCAAAGACAGGGGAACCTACGAGCAGTACTTC
NA,few,TRBJ2-5,TRBV5-6,CASSSVLLGRGLIETQYF,TGTGCCAGCAGCTCCGTCCTCCTTGGAAGGGGTCTGATAGAGACCCAGTACTTC
NA,NA,TRBJ1-1,TRBV19,CASLAGARPNTEAFF,TGTGCCAGTTTGGCTGGGGCCAGACCGAACACTGAAGCTTTCTTT
NA,NA,TRBJ2-7,TRBV6-5,CASSYGGGAREQYF,TGTGCCAGCAGTTACGGGGGGGGCGCGAGAGAGCAGTACTTC
TRBD1,once,TRBJ1-1,TRBV18,CASFVDRGVEAFF,TGTGCCAGCTTCGTCGACAGGGGAGTGGAAGCTTTCTTT
NA,NA,TRBJ2-1,TRBV5-4,CASSLVSSNEQFF,TGTGCCAGCAGCTTGGTGTCTAGCAATGAGCAGTTCTTC
NA,NA,TRBJ2-1,TRBV6-5,CASSYQSSSYNEQFF,TGTGCCAGCAGTTATCAGTCAAGCTCCTACAATGAGCAGTTCTTC
NA,NA,TRBJ1-2,TRBV14,CASSIIDNNYGYTF,TGTGCCAGCAGTATCATTGACAACAACTATGGCTACACCTTC
NA,once,TRBJ1-1,TRBV19,CASSISGPDTEAFF,TGTGCCAGTAGTATCTCAGGGCCGGACACTGAAGCTTTCTTT
TRBD1,NA,TRBJ2-7,TRBV29-1,CSVVQGAHEQYF,TGCAGCGTTGTACAGGGGGCCCACGAGCAGTACTTC
TRBD1,NA,TRBJ2-2,TRBV5-4,CASSLQNIQGPAGELFF,TGTGCCAGCAGCTTGCAAAATATACAGGGGCCCGCCGGGGAGCTGTTTTTT
NA,NA,TRBJ2-5,TRBV6-1,CASSGVRAQYF,TGTGCCAGCAGTGGCGTTCGGGCCCAGTACTTC
TRBD2,NA,TRBJ2-1,TRBV5-1,CASSPEAGTSRNNEQFF,TGCGCCAGCAGCCCCGAAGCCGGGACTAGCCGTAACAATGAGCAGTTCTTC
NA,NA,TRBJ1-2,TRBV7-8,CASSSPYGYGYTF,TGTGCCAGCAGCTCCCCCTATGGCTATGGCTACACCTTC
TRBD1,NA,TRBJ1-2,TRBV5-4,CASSLGQGAGYGYTF,TGTGCCAGCAGCTTGGGACAGGGGGCTGGCTATGGCTACACCTTC